This is a list of T cell receptor beta chains from one sample in a study of T cell changes during pregnancy in multiple sclerosis. The method was immunoSEQ multiplex PCR; TCRdb's version includes in-frame clones alone and lacks a portion of them. The sample has more than 80,000 clones; around 93% are singletons. Sequenced here: PBMCs, sampled in the first trimester of pregnancy. All receptors come from a female donor in good health, serving as a control in a pregnancy study. Some clones in this sample may be carry-over from other donors' samples. The CDR3 runs from the conserved cysteine through the conserved F or W. The D gene is left open where the match is weak. Size values are once, few and many counts, or a class for expanded clones, and some rows have none.

>.|TRBJ1-2|.|TRBV7-2
TGTGCCAGCAGCTTAGCGGGGGGAAGTTATGGCTACACCTTC
CASSLAGGSYGYTF
>.|TRBJ2-5|TRBD1|TRBV14
TGTGCCAGCAGCCAACACAGGGGGGCAGAGACCCAGTACTTC
CASSQHRGAETQYF
>.|TRBJ2-3|TRBD2|TRBV7-2
TGTGCCAGCAGCTTAACGGGACTAGCGGGGAGCACAGATACGCAGTATTTT
CASSLTGLAGSTDTQYF
>.|TRBJ2-3|TRBD2|TRBV5-1
TGCGCCAGCAGGTGGACTAGCGAGGATACGCAGTATTTT
CASRWTSEDTQYF
>.|TRBJ2-1|TRBD2|TRBV28
TGTGCCAGCAGTTTGAGGCTAGCGGGAACAGAGCAGTTCTTC
CASSLRLAGTEQFF
>.|TRBJ1-1|.|TRBV13
TGTGCCAGCAGCTTACAGGGGTACAACACTGAAGCTTTCTTT
CASSLQGYNTEAFF
>.|TRBJ1-4|TRBD1|TRBV4-1
TGCGCCAGCAGCCAAGATCAGGGGACAGGGGGCGAAAAACTGTTTTTT
CASSQDQGTGGEKLFF
>.|TRBJ2-1|TRBD2|TRBV11-3
TGTGCCAGCAGCTTAGGGGCCTTAGCGGGAGTCTATGAGCAGTTCTTC
CASSLGALAGVYEQFF
>few|TRBJ1-6|.|TRBV2
TGTGCCAGCAGTGGAACACAGGATTCACCCCTCCACTTT
CASSGTQDSPLHF
>.|TRBJ1-6|.|TRBV10-3
TGTGCCATCAGTGAGTACGAACAGTCACCCCTCCACTTT
CAISEYEQSPLHF
>.|TRBJ1-1|.|TRBV9
TGTGCCAGCAGCGTATCTACCACTGAAGCTTTCTTT
CASSVSTTEAFF
>.|TRBJ1-5|.|TRBV23-1
TGCGCCAGCAGAAAGGTTGGGAGAATGAACAATCAGCCCCAGCATTTT
CASRKVGRMNNQPQHF
>.|TRBJ1-2|.|TRBV7-9
TGTGCCAGCAGCGACGGTACAGGGAAGGGCTACACCTTC
CASSDGTGKGYTF
>.|TRBJ1-1|.|TRBV28
TGTGCCAGCAGTTTAGGGACACCTGAAGCTTTCTTT
CASSLGTPEAFF
>.|TRBJ2-3|TRBD1|TRBV2
TGTGCCATCGGGGACAGGGAAGTCCCAGATACGCAGTATTTT
CAIGDREVPDTQYF
>.|TRBJ1-2|TRBD1|TRBV6-6
TGTGCCAGCAGTGCCCTCAGACAGGGGAAGGATTATGGCTACACCTTC
CASSALRQGKDYGYTF
>.|TRBJ2-5|TRBD1|TRBV7-8
TGTGCCAGCAGCGCCGACAGGGGGATGTTTGAGACCCAGTACTTC
CASSADRGMFETQYF
>.|TRBJ1-4|.|TRBV19
TGTGCCAGTAGTTCTGATGGGAGGGACGGTGAAAAACTGTTTTTT
CASSSDGRDGEKLFF
>.|TRBJ2-1|TRBD2|TRBV19
TGTGCCAGTAACTTGGGGCTAGCGGGATACAATGAGCAGTTCTTC
CASNLGLAGYNEQFF
>.|TRBJ2-5|.|TRBV9
TGTGCCAGCAGCGTCTACGGGGGGCCCCAAGAGACCCAGTACTTC
CASSVYGGPQETQYF
>.|TRBJ2-3|.|TRBV10-1
TGCGCCAGCAGTATATTAGCGGAGTGCACAGATACGCAGTATTTT
CASSILAECTDTQYF
>.|TRBJ2-7|.|TRBV6-6
TGTGCCAGCAGCCGGCCGGGGTACGAGCAGTACTTC
CASSRPGYEQYF
>.|TRBJ2-7|TRBD1|TRBV6-5
TGTGCCAGCAGTCGGACAGGGGGTGTCTACGAGCAGTACTTC
CASSRTGGVYEQYF
>.|TRBJ2-7|TRBD2|TRBV6-5
TGTGCCAGCCGGGGGACTAGCGGGGTCGAGCAGTACTTC
CASRGTSGVEQYF
>.|TRBJ2-7|TRBD1|TRBV4-1
TGCGCCAGCAGCCAAGATGGGACAGTCGGGCAGTACTTC
CASSQDGTVGQYF
>.|TRBJ2-3|.|TRBV7-2
TGTGCCAGCAGCGCCCGATACAGTGGAGATACGCAGTATTTT
CASSARYSGDTQYF
>.|TRBJ1-4|TRBD1|TRBV28
TGTGCCAGCAGTACGGGACAGGGGGCTGAAAAACTGTTTTTT
CASSTGQGAEKLFF
>once|TRBJ2-7|TRBD1|TRBV5-4
TGTGCCAGCAGCTACAGGGGGAACTACGAGCAGTACTTC
CASSYRGNYEQYF
>.|TRBJ1-2|.|TRBV29-1
TGCAGCGTGAGCGGTGGTGGTCACAGGGATAACTATGGCTACACCTTC
CSVSGGGHRDNYGYTF
>.|TRBJ1-2|.|TRBV6-5
TGTGCCAGCAGTTACGGCGCTCAGGGAATGAATGATGGCTACACCTTC
CASSYGAQGMNDGYTF
>.|TRBJ1-2|.|TRBV14
TGTGCCAGCAGCCGGGGGGTATATAACTATGGCTACACCTTC
CASSRGVYNYGYTF
>.|TRBJ2-7|TRBD2|TRBV4-3
TGCGCCAGCAGCTTTTCCACTAGCGGGAGAAACGAGCAGTACTTC
CASSFSTSGRNEQYF
>.|TRBJ2-7|TRBD2|TRBV4-2
TGTGCCAGCAGCCAAGAAAGGGCTAGCGGGTACTCCTACGAGCAGTACTTC
CASSQERASGYSYEQYF
>.|TRBJ2-5|.|TRBV4-1
TGCGCCAGCAGCCAAGATCGAGGCGTAGAAGAGACCCAGTACTTC
CASSQDRGVEETQYF
>.|TRBJ2-7|.|TRBV4-3
TGCGCCAGCAGCCAAGATGCCTACCCCACGTCCTACGAGCAGTACTTC
CASSQDAYPTSYEQYF
>.|TRBJ2-1|.|TRBV25-1
TGTGCCAGCAGTGCACCTCCGGGTACCACTAACAATGAGCAGTTCTTC
CASSAPPGTTNNEQFF
>.|TRBJ2-6|.|TRBV11-2
TGTGCCAGCAGCTTAGCGGGCTCTGGGGCCAACGTCCTGACTTTC
CASSLAGSGANVLTF
>.|TRBJ2-7|TRBD1|TRBV7-9
TGTGCCAGCAGCTTAACAGGGGTCGAGCAGTACTTC
CASSLTGVEQYF
>.|TRBJ1-3|.|TRBV9
TGTGCCAGCAGCGTAGGAGGGGGCTCTGGAAACACCATATATTTT
CASSVGGGSGNTIYF
>.|TRBJ1-1|.|TRBV19
TGTGCCAGCTCTAAATACAGGGATGGAGCTGAAGCTTTCTTT
CASSKYRDGAEAFF
>.|TRBJ2-6|.|TRBV4-3
TGCGCCAGCAGCCAGGCAGACTCCTCTGGGGCCAACGTCCTGACTTTC
CASSQADSSGANVLTF
>.|TRBJ2-7|.|TRBV7-9
TGTGCCAGCAGCGGAGGGGACGGGCCCTCCTACGAGCAGTACTTC
CASSGGDGPSYEQYF
>.|TRBJ1-4|.|TRBV5-6
TGTGCCAGCAGCCGACCCAGAGGAGCAACTAATGAAAAACTGTTTTTT
CASSRPRGATNEKLFF
>.|TRBJ2-2|.|TRBV7-6
TGTGCCAGCAGCTTAGTAGGGGAAACCGGGGAGCTGTTTTTT
CASSLVGETGELFF
>.|TRBJ1-1|TRBD1|TRBV15
TGTGCCACCAGCAGGGGACAGGGGTTCACTGAAGCTTTCTTT
CATSRGQGFTEAFF